This entry lists 7 T cell receptor beta chains sequenced from one sample in a study of blood T cells in healthy people across ages. A second roughly 6 to 12 cycle PCR used barcoded and J-beta primers. In TCRdb, the 5' RACE reads were re-called with MiXCR into one record per CDR3 protein. The sample includes 650,000 to 800,000 distinct CDR3 sequences, approximately 44% of them seen just once. The sequencing sample was made of blood. Receptors originate from a man aged 60 to 75 in good health.

In this sample, this clonotype turned up once. This chain joins TRBV11-2 and TRBJ2-5; D not certain. The J call is uncertain, as TRBJ2-7 better fits the DNA end. CDR1 is SGHAT and CDR2 is FQNNGV in the germline V gene. The CDR3 extends over 16 amino acids. CDR3 sequence (DNA): TGTGCCAGCAGCTTAGAGTCTGCAGGAATCGTAGGCGAGCAGTACTTC. Protein product: CASSLESAGIVGEQYF.

This clonotype showed up many times. The junction does not match germline at one end; this may be a read error. V gene TRBV29-1 combines with J gene TRBJ2-1; either TRBD1 or TRBD2 may supply D (6 bases each). In germline, CDR1 is SQVTM, CDR2 ANQGSEA. CDR3 length: 14 residues. Here the CDR3 DNA reads TGCAGCGTCGAAGGAGGGGCAGGGGCGGGTGAGCAGTTCTTC. Its protein is CSVEGGAGAGEQFF.

The gene calls are TRBV6-2 or TRBV6-3 and TRBJ2-2; D is unclear. This CDR3 is 14 amino acids long. CDR1 MNHEY and CDR2 SVGEGT come from the germline V gene. V gave up 3 bases and J gave up 5 bases, with 10 bases separating them. The CDR3 spells CASSYGHGTGELFF. DNA of the CDR3: TGTGCCAGCAGTTATGGGCATGGGACCGGGGAGCTGTTTTTT.

The chain carries TRBV4-3 and TRBJ2-5; the D is unclear. This CDR3 spans 12 amino acids. The V end lost 0 bases, the J end lost 11 bases, and 10 bases lay between the germline ends. Germline CDR1 is LGHNA and CDR2 is YSLEER. CDR3 sequence (DNA): TGCGCCAGCAGCCAAGATCGGAGAGCGCAGTACTTC. This gives the protein CASSQDRRAQYF.

This clonotype has a handful of counts. The genes are TRBV13 and TRBJ2-2; TRBD2 matches at 11 bases. The CDR3 contains 16 residues. V lost 5 bases and J lost 2; bases outside the gene matches: 4. Germline loops: CDR1 PRHDT, CDR2 FYEKMQ (reference sequence). CDR3 DNA: TGTGCCAGCAGCCCGGGACTAGCGGTTAACACCGGGGAGCTGTTTTTT. Its protein product is CASSPGLAVNTGELFF.

This clonotype was picked up a small number of times. The chain recombines TRBV14 with TRBJ1-2; weak D call: TRBD1 (5 bases). The V and J ends lost 0 bases and 8 bases respectively, with 19 bases between them. Germline assignment: CDR1 SGHDN and CDR2 FVKESK. This CDR3 region has 16 residues. CDR3 sequence: CASSQDGGVSRQGYTF. The CDR3 DNA reads TGTGCCAGCAGCCAAGATGGGGGGGTCAGTCGGCAGGGCTACACCTTC.

Concerning this clonotype: The CDR3 does not close with the conserved phenylalanine or tryptophan, likely indicating a read error. The CDR3 here is CASSDLLAGGLYEQFL. CDR3 nucleotides: TGTGCCAGCAGTGATTTACTAGCGGGGGGGCTTTATGAGCAGTTCTTA. V is TRBV25-1 and J is TRBJ2-1; TRBD2 matches 13 bases. The CDR3 extends over 16 amino acids. Germline trimming cut 3 bases from V and 8 bases from J; bases unmatched to any gene: 7. Per germline, CDR1 MGHDK and CDR2 SYGVNS.